This T cell receptor (beta chain) was retrieved from a study of blood T cell repertoires in COVID-19. About the research overall: Collection of acute and convalescent COVID-19 samples took place in the United States, Italy and Spain. In each case, the material was cDNA or gDNA derived from T cells, B-cell-depleted T cells, or PBMCs.

This CDR3 spans 13 amino acids. Trimming cost V 6 bases and J 0 bases; bases outside gene matches: 1. Per germline, CDR1 SNHLY and CDR2 FYNNEI. This clone is a singleton in its sample. Sequenced by immunoSEQ multiplex PCR; TCRdb stores in-frame clones only, minus some. Seen here are about 74,000 clones, about 90% observed once, and the top ten hold 4.8%. This sequence originates from a woman older than 75 with acute or convalescent COVID-19. Sequenced input: peripheral blood. The genes are TRBV2 and TRBJ2-7; 8 bases align to TRBD1. The DNA of the CDR3 is TGTGCCAGCAGGACAGGGGCCTCCTACGAGCAGTACTTC. Protein: CASRTGASYEQYF.